This TCR beta chain was sequenced during a study of patients and donors after allogeneic stem cell transplantation. TCRdb reanalysed the RT-PCR reads using MiXCR and keeps one entry per CDR3 protein. In the table there are 150,000 to 200,000 distinct CDR3 sequences, approximately 24% of which are singletons. The CDR3 contains 14 residues. CDR1 is SGDLS, CDR2 YYNGEE, per germline. Trimming stripped 0 bases from V and 2 bases from J, with 7 bases between. This clonotype was obtained from a human donor who was either an allogeneic HSCT recipient or a stem cell or donor lymphocyte infusion donor (not recorded which). It is not recorded whose cells these are; they may come from a transplant donor. The rearrangement joins TRBV9 to TRBJ2-3; D may be TRBD2 (5 bases). The sample consisted of blood, either unsorted or a sorted T cell fraction (not recorded which). The DNA for the CDR3 is TGTGCCAGCAGCGTAGAGGACTCCACAGATACGCAGTATTTT. Protein: CASSVEDSTDTQYF.